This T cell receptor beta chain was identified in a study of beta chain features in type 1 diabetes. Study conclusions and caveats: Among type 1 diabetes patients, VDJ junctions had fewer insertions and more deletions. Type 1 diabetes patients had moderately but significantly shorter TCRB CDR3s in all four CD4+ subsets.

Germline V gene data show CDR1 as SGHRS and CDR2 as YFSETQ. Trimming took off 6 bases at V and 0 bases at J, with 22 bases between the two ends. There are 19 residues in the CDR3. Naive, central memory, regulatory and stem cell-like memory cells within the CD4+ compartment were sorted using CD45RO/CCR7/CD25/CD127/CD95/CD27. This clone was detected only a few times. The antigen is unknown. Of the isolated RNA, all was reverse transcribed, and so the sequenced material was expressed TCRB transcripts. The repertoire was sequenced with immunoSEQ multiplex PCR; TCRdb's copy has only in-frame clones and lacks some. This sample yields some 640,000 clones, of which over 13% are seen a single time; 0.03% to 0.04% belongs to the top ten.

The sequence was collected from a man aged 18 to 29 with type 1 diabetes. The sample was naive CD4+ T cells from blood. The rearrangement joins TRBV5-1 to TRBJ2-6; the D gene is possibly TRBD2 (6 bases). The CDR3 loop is CASNPTSGLSISGANVLTF. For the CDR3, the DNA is TGCGCCAGCAACCCTACTTCGGGACTTTCGATCTCTGGGGCCAACGTCCTGACTTTC.